This TCR beta chain was identified in a study of identical twins (dated by TCRdb to 2015 to 2016). At the level of the whole study: The study deep-sequenced TCR alpha and beta repertoires from monozygotic twins, unrelated adults of various ages and cord blood to test whether fetal clonotypes persist. Replicate twin experiments were performed at different times using different library preparation protocols to rule out contamination. The study at large found these results: Out-of-frame TCR alpha sharing in monozygotic twins was systematically underestimated by recombination models, whereas sharing between unrelated individuals was in agreement with the recombination models. Zero-insertion analyses could be partly confounded by invariant T cells such as MAIT and iNKT, although diverse VJ usage argued against such confounding for most clonotypes. Abundant cord blood beta clonotypes had fewer insertions, young adult naive repertoires showed a similar but weaker trend, and memory repertoires showed no such trend. Compared with coincidental sharing between unrelated individuals, out-of-frame TCR alpha sequences shared between twins showed an excess of sequences with low generation probability. Because the same donors could not be followed over many years, the conclusions depended on cross-sectional statistical analysis. Excess twin sharing in beta out-of-frame sequences was weaker because fewer shared sequences lowered the signal-to-noise ratio.

Only healthy Caucasian donors were included. Three unrelated non-twin adults were additionally sequenced: a male aged 18 to 29, a male aged 50 to 60 and a female aged 50 to 60. Miltenyi CD45RO+ enrichment and human naive T-cell isolation kits were used to isolate memory (CD45RO+) and naive T cells from PBMC. From the cysteine through the phenylalanine, the CDR3 covers 16 amino acids. The DNA shown is the 48-base CDR3, in frame from base 1. The germline V gene specifies MDHEN as CDR1 and SYDVKM as CDR2. V drops 2 bases and J drops 0 bases, leaving 11 bases in between. The library was made by 5' RACE. The reads were generated on an Illumina HiSeq 2000. Template switching introduced a universal primer binding site; the final cDNA contained a unique molecular identifier, enabling accurate counting of TCR cDNA molecules. Specific primers in the conserved constant-segment region were used to synthesize first-strand cDNA for the TCR alpha and beta chains. To control for contamination, each cDNA library was double barcoded with a SMART-Mk sample barcode plus Illumina barcodes. Two successive PCR steps introduced TruSeq adapter sequences along with Illumina sample barcodes. The Illumina HiSeq platform was used with custom primers to sequence TCR alpha and beta cDNA libraries. In the authors' own workflow: Raw reads were processed with MiGEC to extract unique molecular identifiers, and MiXCR was used to determine CDR3 positions. For each individual, recombination models were inferred using an EM algorithm with the repgenHMM and IGoR tools. Shared clonotype analysis was performed with the tcR package in R, normalizing sharing by the product of cloneset sizes. To study raw recombination without the effects of thymic and clonal selection, out-of-frame nonproductive sequences were analyzed. The public reads were reanalyzed by TCRdb: fastp trimming at Q25, MiXCR alignment, in-frame beta chains only. A single entry per CDR3 protein holds the most common genes and DNA from its merged rows. The V and J calls reflect TCRdb's pipeline rather than the authors' work. Across this sample there are around 670,000 distinct CDR3 sequences, with roughly 6.2% seen only once. Jointly, the top ten make up 1.5% to 2% of the sample.

This clonotype has just a few counts. This clone's antigen is unknown. The input lacks base qualities; no much larger clone sits a single base away. The sequence links TRBV28 to TRBJ1-5, with the D gene uncertain. The sequence was obtained from a man younger than 35 in good health. The sample consisted of naive T cells sorted from blood. Sample cell subset or site, as interpreted from the label and publication: cells isolated with a human naive T-cell isolation kit. The CDR3 reads CASSLSPGVSNQPQHF. The DNA is as follows: TGTGCCAGCAGTTTAAGCCCGGGAGTTAGCAATCAGCCCCAGCATTTT.